Presented here are 20 T cell receptor beta chains from one specimen sequenced in a study of tumor-infiltrating lymphocytes in localized non-small cell lung cancer. Data came from immunoSEQ multiplex PCR; TCRdb stores just in-frame clones and leaves some out. The sample carries about 24,000 clones, roughly two thirds recorded once. Material: lung tumor tissue. The receptors were sampled from a human donor with non-small cell lung cancer.

This clone was observed a handful of times. The V gene is TRBV5-4, the J gene TRBJ2-5, with TRBD2 matching 7 bases. This CDR3 comprises 17 residues. Trimming cost V 0 bases and J 5 bases; bases outside gene matches: 13. The germline gives CDR1 SGHNT, CDR2 YYREEE (reference sequence). In DNA, the CDR3 is TGTGCCAGCAGCTTGGATCGCGGGAGAGGATTCGGGGAGACCCAGTACTTC. This gives the protein CASSLDRGRGFGETQYF.

V and J are TRBV12-5 and TRBJ2-7, with 9 bases aligning to TRBD1. Germline values: CDR1 LGHNT, CDR2 FRNRAP. This CDR3 region has 15 residues. V was clipped by 5 bases and J by 6 bases; unmatched bases: 11. The CDR3 sequence is CASGAIQGARSEQYF. CDR3 DNA: TGTGCTAGTGGTGCAATACAGGGGGCGCGCAGCGAGCAGTACTTC.

A few counts support this clone. The chain combines TRBV7-9 with TRBJ1-5; tentatively, D is TRBD1 (5 bases). The CDR3 contains 15 residues. Germline CDR1 reads SEHNR; CDR2 reads FQNEAQ (reference sequence). V was trimmed by 5 bases and J by 7 bases, leaving 18 bases between them. CDR3: CASSGGGSGPQPQHF. The CDR3 DNA sequence: TGTGCCAGCAGCGGGGGGGGGTCAGGGCCACAGCCCCAGCATTTT.

The V and J genes are TRBV9 and TRBJ2-5; a weak D match, TRBD1 (5 bases). The CDR3 runs 14 residues. Germline loops: CDR1 SGDLS, CDR2 YYNGEE. The germline V and J ends were trimmed by 5 bases and 0 bases, with 11 bases remaining between them. The CDR3 sequence is CASSWADNQETQYF. The CDR3 DNA reads TGTGCCAGCAGTTGGGCGGACAACCAAGAGACCCAGTACTTC.

The gene calls are TRBV11-2 and TRBJ2-7; 9 nucleotides agree with TRBD1. This CDR3 has 14 amino acids. The germline CDR1 and CDR2 sequences are SGHAT and FQNNGV. V shed 3 bases, J shed 4 bases, and the junction held 4 bases outside the gene matches. The CDR3 DNA sequence: TGTGCCAGCAGCTTGACAGGGGGAGGGTACGAGCAGTACTTC. Its protein is CASSLTGGGYEQYF. The complete variable domain, with remaining parts taken from reference TRBV11-2 and TRBJ2-7, reads EAGVAQSPRYKIIEKRQSVAFWCNPISGHATLYWYQQILGQGPKLLIQFQNNGVVDDSQLPKDRFSAERLKGVDSTLKIQPAKLEDSAVYLCASSLTGGGYEQYFGPGTRLTVT.

The gene calls are TRBV11-3 and TRBJ2-3; a weak D match, TRBD2 (6 bases). The CDR3 loop spans 16 amino acids. Germline CDR1 and CDR2: SGHNT and YENEEA. V lost 5 bases to trimming and J lost 3 bases, with 18 bases between them. In DNA, the CDR3 is TGTGCCAGCAGCCGTTTCGGAGCGGGTACGACAGATACGCAGTATTTT. It is translated as CASSRFGAGTTDTQYF.

The chain is built from TRBV6-4 and TRBJ2-2, with 7 bases that match TRBD1. This CDR3 is built from 14 residues. Trimming cost V 3 bases and J 4 bases; bases outside gene matches: 2. CDR1 is MRHNA, CDR2 SNTAGT, per germline. The CDR3 region is CASSETGSTGELFF. In DNA form, the CDR3 reads TGTGCCAGCAGTGAGACAGGGAGCACCGGGGAGCTGTTTTTT.

The chain links TRBV28 to TRBJ2-5; D may be TRBD1 or TRBD2 (6 bases each). Trimming left V 3 bases short and J 4 bases short, with 9 bases between. Germline CDR1 and CDR2: MDHEN and SYDVKM. The CDR3 loop spans 13 amino acids. CDR3 in amino acids: CASSLEGVETQYF. CDR3 bases: TGTGCCAGCAGTTTGGAGGGGGTAGAGACCCAGTACTTC.

This clone was detected once. The chain is built from TRBV7-2 and TRBJ2-3; D ambiguous. This CDR3 region has 12 residues. Germline CDR1 reads SGHTA; CDR2 reads FQGNSA. The V end was cut by 1 base, the J end by 5 bases, with 4 bases between. The CDR3 DNA sequence: TGTGCCAGCAGCTTAGTTAGAGATACGCAGTATTTT. It codes for CASSLVRDTQYF.

The chain joins TRBV18 to TRBJ1-1; no reliable D call. Germline-derived CDR1 and CDR2 are KGHSH and LQKENI. The length of the CDR3 is 13 residues. V gave up 6 bases and J gave up 1 base, with 9 bases separating them. CDR3 DNA: TGTGCCAGCTCGTTCACCAAGAACACTGAAGCTTTCTTT. Its translation: CASSFTKNTEAFF.

The chain uses TRBV9 and TRBJ2-7; perhaps TRBD2 as D (5 bases). This CDR3 is 15 amino acids long. Germline assignment: CDR1 SGDLS and CDR2 YYNGEE. With 4 bases removed from V and 2 bases from J, the gap between germline ends came to 16 bases. The CDR3 here is CASSPSPGVAYEQYF. The CDR3 nucleotides read TGTGCCAGCAGCCCCTCTCCCGGGGTCGCCTACGAGCAGTACTTC. The entire variable domain, with the rest obtained from reference TRBV9 and TRBJ2-7, is as follows: DSGVTQTPKHLITATGQRVTLRCSPRSGDLSVYWYQQSLDQGLQFLIQYYNGEERAKGNILERFSAQQFPDLHSELNLSSLELGDSALYFCASSPSPGVAYEQYFGPGTRLTVT.

The chain's CDR3 is CASSQETGGDTQYF. CDR3 sequence (DNA): TGCGCCAGCAGCCAAGAAACAGGGGGAGATACGCAGTATTTT. The chain recombines TRBV4-1 with TRBJ2-3, with 8 bases fitting TRBD1. Germline values: CDR1 MGHRA, CDR2 YSYEKL. V lost 0 bases, J lost 5 bases, and 1 base stayed unmatched. The CDR3 has 14 amino acids.

As regards this clone: The same CDR3 is also encoded by other DNA sequences in this sample. V gene TRBV28 combines with J gene TRBJ1-1; a weak D match, TRBD1 (5 bases). Germline loops: CDR1 MDHEN, CDR2 SYDVKM. V lost 2 bases and J 11 bases, leaving 12 bases between the germline ends. The CDR3 has 12 amino acids. The DNA for the CDR3 is TGTGCCAGCAGTTTAAAGGGGCGAGGGGCTTTCTTT. It translates to CASSLKGRGAFF.

This clone appeared a few times. This chain connects TRBV11-2 to TRBJ2-3, with TRBD1 matching 7 bases. The CDR3 runs 14 residues. Germline V gene data show CDR1 as SGHAT and CDR2 as FQNNGV. The trim removed 5 bases at V and 5 bases at J, leaving 7 bases unmatched. The CDR3 here is CASSVNRGIDTQYF. In nucleotides, the CDR3 is TGTGCCAGCAGCGTGAACAGGGGAATAGATACGCAGTATTTT.

This rearrangement joins TRBV25-1 to TRBJ1-1; D not certain. Germline CDR1 and CDR2: MGHDK and SYGVNS. V lost 5 bases to trimming and J lost 11 bases, with 18 bases between them. The CDR3 runs to 13 residues. The CDR3: CASSQGGSKNAFF. CDR3 sequence (DNA): TGTGCCAGCAGTCAAGGAGGGTCGAAGAATGCTTTCTTT.

This clone was counted a few times. V gene TRBV4-1 combines with J gene TRBJ1-5; D may be TRBD1 (6 bases). V shed 4 bases and J shed 0 bases, with 10 bases lying between them. In germline, CDR1 is MGHRA, CDR2 YSYEKL. The CDR3 loop spans 15 amino acids. The CDR3 bases are TGCGCCAGCAGCCGGACAGAATATAGCAATCAGCCCCAGCATTTT. The encoded protein is CASSRTEYSNQPQHF.

The chain is built from TRBV5-4 and TRBJ2-1; TRBD1 might be the D (6 bases). V lost 4 bases and J 6 bases, leaving 20 bases between the germline ends. This CDR3 has 16 residues. The germline CDR1 and CDR2 sequences are SGHNT and YYREEE (reference sequence). In DNA, the CDR3 is TGTGCCAGCAGCCCCTACAGGGTAGGCGTTAGCAATGAGCAGTTCTTC. Amino acids: CASSPYRVGVSNEQFF.

V usage is TRBV7-9 and J usage is TRBJ2-1; D may be TRBD1 or TRBD2 (5 bases each). The germline CDR1 and CDR2 sequences are SEHNR and FQNEAQ (reference sequence). Trimming cost V 2 bases and J 0 bases, with 14 bases left between them. There are 17 residues in the CDR3. The chain's CDR3 is CASSLMIGDRSYNEQFF. DNA of the CDR3: TGTGCCAGCAGCTTAATGATTGGGGACCGCTCCTACAATGAGCAGTTCTTC.

The V and J genes are TRBV19 and TRBJ2-1; possible D gene TRBD1, 5 bases. Per the germline V gene, CDR1 is LNHDA and CDR2 is SQIVND (reference sequence). V gave up 4 bases and J gave up 10 bases, with 11 bases separating them. The CDR3 length is 12 residues. CDR3 sequence: CASSTRWTEQFF. Written as DNA, the CDR3 is TGTGCCAGTAGTACACGTTGGACAGAGCAGTTCTTC.

The rearrangement uses TRBV2 and TRBJ2-3, with D tentatively TRBD1 or TRBD2 (6 bases each). The CDR3 contains 13 residues. V gave up 4 bases and J gave up 6 bases, with 11 bases separating them. Germline values: CDR1 SNHLY, CDR2 FYNNEI. The CDR3 spells CASSGGGKDTQYF. In nucleotides, the CDR3 is TGTGCCAGCAGTGGAGGGGGGAAGGATACGCAGTATTTT.